This TCR beta chain stems from a study of cytomegalovirus exposure and HLA in healthy donors. CDR1 is SGHAT and CDR2 is FQNNGV in the germline V gene. CDR3 length: 13 residues. Trimming removed 0 bases from V and 8 bases from J, with 8 bases in between. Comment on this clone: Its antigen remains unidentified.

It was with 60 Vbeta and 13 Jbeta primers that the PCR ran. Sequencing used immunoSEQ multiplex PCR; TCRdb keeps in-frame clones, though not all of them. The sample holds approximately 120,000 clones, 70% to 80% seen once. Points from the study as a whole: What TCR beta sequences reportedly achieved was accurate prediction of HLA-A and HLA-B alleles in most subjects. The study flagged some 170 TCR beta chains as cytomegalovirus-associated. Highest at DRB1 and lowest at HLA-C, TCR association rates differed among HLA loci in a later analysis. The sole available immune exposure information was CMV serostatus.

Sequenced input: PBMCs. V usage is TRBV11-2 and J usage is TRBJ1-3; D is uncertain. The source of this sequence is a woman aged 50 to 65 in good health and CMV-seropositive. CDR3 sequence: CASSLELSYTIYF. As DNA, the CDR3 is TGTGCCAGCAGCTTAGAATTGAGTTACACCATATATTTT.